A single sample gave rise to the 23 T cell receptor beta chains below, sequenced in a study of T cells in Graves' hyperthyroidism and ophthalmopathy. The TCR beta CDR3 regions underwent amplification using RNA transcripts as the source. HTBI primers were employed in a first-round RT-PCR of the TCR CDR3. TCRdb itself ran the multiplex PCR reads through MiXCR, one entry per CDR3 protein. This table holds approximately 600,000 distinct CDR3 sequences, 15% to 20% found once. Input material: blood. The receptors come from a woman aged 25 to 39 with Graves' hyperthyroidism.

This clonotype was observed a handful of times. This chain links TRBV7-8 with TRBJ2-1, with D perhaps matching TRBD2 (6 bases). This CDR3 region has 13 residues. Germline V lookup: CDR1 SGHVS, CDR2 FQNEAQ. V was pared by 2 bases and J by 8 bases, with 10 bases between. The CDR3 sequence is CASSLFGEDEQFF. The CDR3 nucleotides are TGTGCCAGCAGCTTATTCGGGGAGGATGAGCAGTTCTTC.

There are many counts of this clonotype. CDR3 bases: TGTGCCAGTACCCCCCAGCGGGAATTAGTCGATACGCAGTATTTT. Its protein is CASTPQRELVDTQYF. The chain joins TRBV6-2 or TRBV6-3 to TRBJ2-3, with 7 bases matching TRBD2. Germline loops: CDR1 MNHEY, CDR2 SVGEGT. Trimming took 9 bases from V and 6 from J; bases not matched to a gene: 15. The length of the CDR3 is 15 residues.

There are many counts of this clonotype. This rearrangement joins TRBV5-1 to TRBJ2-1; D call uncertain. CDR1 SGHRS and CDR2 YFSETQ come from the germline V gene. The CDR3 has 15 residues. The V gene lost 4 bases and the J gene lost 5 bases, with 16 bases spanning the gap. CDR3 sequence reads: CASSLAGIQNNEQFF. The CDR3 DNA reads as TGCGCCAGCAGCCTCGCCGGAATACAAAACAATGAGCAGTTCTTC.

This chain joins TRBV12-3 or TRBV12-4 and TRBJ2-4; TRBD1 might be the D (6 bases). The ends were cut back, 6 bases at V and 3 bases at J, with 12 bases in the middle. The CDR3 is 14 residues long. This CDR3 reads CASRITGIKNIQYF. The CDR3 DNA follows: TGTGCCAGCAGGATTACAGGGATCAAAAACATTCAGTACTTC.

CDR3 amino acids: CASKSIHEQFF. In nucleotides, the CDR3 is TGTGCCAGCAAGTCGATACATGAGCAGTTCTTC. This rearrangement joins TRBV11-2 to TRBJ2-1; D uncertain. The length of the CDR3 is 11 residues. Per germline, CDR1 SGHAT and CDR2 FQNNGV. With 7 bases removed from V and 8 bases from J, the gap between germline ends came to 9 bases.

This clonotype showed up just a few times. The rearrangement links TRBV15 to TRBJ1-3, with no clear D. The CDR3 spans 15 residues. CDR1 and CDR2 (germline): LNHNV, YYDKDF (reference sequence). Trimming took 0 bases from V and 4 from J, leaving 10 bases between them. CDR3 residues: CATSREGGLGNTIYF. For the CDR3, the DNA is TGTGCCACCAGCAGAGAGGGCGGGCTCGGAAACACCATATATTTT.

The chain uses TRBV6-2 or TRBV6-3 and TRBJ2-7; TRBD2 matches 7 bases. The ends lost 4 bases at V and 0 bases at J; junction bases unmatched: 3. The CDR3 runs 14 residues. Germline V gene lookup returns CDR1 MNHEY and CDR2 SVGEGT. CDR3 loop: CASSWGGNSYEQYF. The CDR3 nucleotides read TGTGCCAGCAGTTGGGGAGGGAACTCCTACGAGCAGTACTTC.

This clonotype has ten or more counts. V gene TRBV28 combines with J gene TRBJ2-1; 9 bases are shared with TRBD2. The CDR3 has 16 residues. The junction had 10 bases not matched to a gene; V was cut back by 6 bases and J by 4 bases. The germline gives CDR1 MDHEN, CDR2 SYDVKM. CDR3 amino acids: CASSSIAGVSYNEQFF. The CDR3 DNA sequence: TGTGCCAGCAGCTCTATAGCGGGAGTGTCATACAATGAGCAGTTCTTC.

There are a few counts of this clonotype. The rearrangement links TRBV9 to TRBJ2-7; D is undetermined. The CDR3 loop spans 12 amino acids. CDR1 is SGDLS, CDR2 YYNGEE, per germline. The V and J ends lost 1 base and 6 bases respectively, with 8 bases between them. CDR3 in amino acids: CASSVPGGEQYF. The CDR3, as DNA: TGTGCCAGCAGCGTACCCGGCGGCGAGCAGTACTTC.

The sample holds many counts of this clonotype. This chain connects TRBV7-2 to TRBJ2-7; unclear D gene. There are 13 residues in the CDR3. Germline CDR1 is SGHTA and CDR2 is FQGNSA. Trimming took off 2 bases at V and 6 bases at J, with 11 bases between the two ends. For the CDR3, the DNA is TGTGCCAGCAGCTTAACAATAGTAAGCGAGCAGTACTTC. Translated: CASSLTIVSEQYF.

The CDR3 DNA reads TGTGCCAGTACCTTCAGGGGGAACAATCAGCCCCAGCATTTT. Protein product: CASTFRGNNQPQHF. The V gene is TRBV19, the J gene TRBJ1-5, with 7 bases identical to TRBD1. Trimming at V came to 7 bases and at J to 3 bases, leaving 6 bases not matched to a gene. The CDR3 covers 14 residues. Germline loops: CDR1 LNHDA, CDR2 SQIVND (reference sequence).

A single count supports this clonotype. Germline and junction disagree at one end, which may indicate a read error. The CDR3 bases are TGTGCCAGCAAGGGACTAGCGGGAGAAACCGGGGAGCCGTTTTTT. It translates to CASKGLAGETGEPFF. V is TRBV19 and J is TRBJ2-2, with 14 bases that match TRBD2. Germline CDR1 LNHDA, CDR2 SQIVND (reference sequence). This CDR3 has 15 residues.

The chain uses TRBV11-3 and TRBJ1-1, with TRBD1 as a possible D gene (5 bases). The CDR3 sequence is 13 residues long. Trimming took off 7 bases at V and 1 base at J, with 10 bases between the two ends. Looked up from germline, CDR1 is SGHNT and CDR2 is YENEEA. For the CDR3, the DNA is TGTGCCAGCACGGACATCGCGAACACTGAAGCTTTCTTT. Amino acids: CASTDIANTEAFF.

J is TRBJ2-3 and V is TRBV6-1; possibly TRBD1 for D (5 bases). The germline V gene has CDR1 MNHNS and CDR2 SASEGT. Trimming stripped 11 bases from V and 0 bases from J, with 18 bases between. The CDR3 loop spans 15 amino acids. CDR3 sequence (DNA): TGTGCCGCAGCTAGTCAGGGAACAAGCACAGATACGCAGTATTTT. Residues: CAAASQGTSTDTQYF.

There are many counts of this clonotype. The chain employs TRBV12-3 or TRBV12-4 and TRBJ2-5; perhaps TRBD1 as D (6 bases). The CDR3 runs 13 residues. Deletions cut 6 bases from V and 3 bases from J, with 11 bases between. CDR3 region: CASRQGNEETQYF. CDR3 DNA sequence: TGTGCCAGCAGACAGGGAAACGAAGAGACCCAGTACTTC.

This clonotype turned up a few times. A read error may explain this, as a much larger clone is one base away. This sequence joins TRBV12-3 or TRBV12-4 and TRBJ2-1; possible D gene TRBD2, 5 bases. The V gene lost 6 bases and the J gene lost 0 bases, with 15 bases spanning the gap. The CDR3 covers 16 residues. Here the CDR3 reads CASRPRTLRSYNEQFF. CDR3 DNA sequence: TGTGCCAGCAGGCCTAGGACTCTACGCTCCTACAATGAGCAGTTCTTC.

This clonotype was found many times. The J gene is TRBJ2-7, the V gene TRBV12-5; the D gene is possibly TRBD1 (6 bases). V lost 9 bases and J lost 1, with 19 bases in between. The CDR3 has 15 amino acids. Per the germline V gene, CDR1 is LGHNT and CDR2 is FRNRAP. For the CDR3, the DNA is TGTGCTAGGCCCCTAACAGGGAAACCATCCTACGAGCAGTACTTC. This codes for CARPLTGKPSYEQYF.

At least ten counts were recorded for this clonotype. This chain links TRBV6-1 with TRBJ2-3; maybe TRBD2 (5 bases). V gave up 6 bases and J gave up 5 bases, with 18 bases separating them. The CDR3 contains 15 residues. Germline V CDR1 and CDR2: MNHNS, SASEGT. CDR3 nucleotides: TGTGCCAGCAGCCCGACTAACCCCGAGGGAGATACGCAGTATTTT. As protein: CASSPTNPEGDTQYF.

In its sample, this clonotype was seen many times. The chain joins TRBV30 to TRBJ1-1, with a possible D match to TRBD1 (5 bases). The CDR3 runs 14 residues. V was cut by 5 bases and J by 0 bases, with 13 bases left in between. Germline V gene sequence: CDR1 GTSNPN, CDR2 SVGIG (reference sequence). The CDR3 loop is CAWGRTTMNTEAFF. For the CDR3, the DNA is TGTGCCTGGGGCCGGACAACCATGAACACTGAAGCTTTCTTT.

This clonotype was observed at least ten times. CDR3 sequence (DNA): TGTGCCGGTTCCACTGCCAGTGCCGAAGGTGAGCAGTACTTC. The encoded protein is CAGSTASAEGEQYF. The J gene is TRBJ2-7, the V gene TRBV6-1; D unclear. This CDR3 has 14 amino acids. The V end was cut by 11 bases, the J end by 7 bases, with 24 bases between. Germline V gene lookup returns CDR1 MNHNS and CDR2 SASEGT.

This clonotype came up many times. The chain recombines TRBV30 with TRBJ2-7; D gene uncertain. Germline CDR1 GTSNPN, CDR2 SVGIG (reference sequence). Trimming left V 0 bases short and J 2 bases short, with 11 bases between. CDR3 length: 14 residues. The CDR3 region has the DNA TGTGCCTGGAGTGTATCGGCAGGCCCCTACGAGCAGTACTTC. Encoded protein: CAWSVSAGPYEQYF.

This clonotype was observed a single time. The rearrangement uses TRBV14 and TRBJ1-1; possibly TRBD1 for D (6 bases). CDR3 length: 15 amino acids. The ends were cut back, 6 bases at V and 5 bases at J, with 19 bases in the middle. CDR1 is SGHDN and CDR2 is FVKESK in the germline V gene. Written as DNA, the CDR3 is TGTGCCAGCAGTCCTACTACAGGGTTAAGAACTGAAGCTTTCTTT. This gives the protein CASSPTTGLRTEAFF.

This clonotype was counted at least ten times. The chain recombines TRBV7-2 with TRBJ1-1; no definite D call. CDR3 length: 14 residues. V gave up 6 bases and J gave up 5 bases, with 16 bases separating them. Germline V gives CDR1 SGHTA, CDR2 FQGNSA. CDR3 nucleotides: TGTGCCAGCAGTCGCGGGAGGGCACCGACTGAAGCTTTCTTT. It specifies CASSRGRAPTEAFF.